The T cell receptor beta chain described here comes from a study of response to subunit inactivated influenza vaccine. Germline V gene data show CDR1 as SGDLS and CDR2 as YYNGEE. The CDR3 has 16 amino acids. The germline V and J ends were trimmed by 0 bases and 0 bases, with 10 bases remaining between them. TCRdb processed the RT-PCR reads anew with MiXCR; each CDR3 protein has one entry. The sample shows 500,000 to 550,000 distinct CDR3 sequences, more than 7% of them seen only once. The sample holds a few counts of this clonotype. Antigen: not known. Study-wide points: It was the authors' suggestion that each seasonal influenza vaccination recruits few new T cells.

The genes are TRBV9 and TRBJ2-1; D perhaps matches TRBD2 (5 bases). The receptor comes from a man aged 50 to 69 who received an inactivated influenza vaccine. Material: PBMCs from blood, obtained roughly 24 months after vaccination. The CDR3 sequence: CASSVAKRSSYNEQFF. For the CDR3, the DNA is TGTGCCAGCAGCGTAGCCAAGCGGAGCTCCTACAATGAGCAGTTCTTC.